These 13 T cell receptor beta chains share one sample of origin, sequenced in a study of vaccination and CD4 T cells after COVID-19. What these receptors recognize is not known. As for treatment: approximately 9-day PBMC culture with coronavirus spike peptide pools or control peptides (ViraFEST assay). Cultured CD4+ T-cell DNA underwent Oncomine TCR Beta short-read sequencing. TCRdb reprocessed the PCR reads via MiXCR and lists one record per CDR3 protein. Of about 18,000 distinct CDR3 sequences listed, around 45% were seen once; the top ten hold around 7.7%. Sample: CD4+ T cells from blood, cultured in vitro, taken after SARS-CoV-2 vaccination. The receptors shown here come from a human donor who had recovered from COVID-19.

V is TRBV7-9 and J is TRBJ2-4, with D perhaps given as TRBD1 or TRBD2 (5 bases each). Germline values: CDR1 SEHNR, CDR2 FQNEAQ (reference sequence). This CDR3 is built from 14 residues. The V end lost 3 bases, the J end lost 7 bases, and 13 bases lay between the germline ends. DNA for the CDR3: TGTGCCAGCAGCTTTGGGGACGGCGTGAACATTCAGTACTTC. This translates into CASSFGDGVNIQYF.

The CDR3: CSAFTGTGGPRGETQYF. The CDR3 DNA follows: TGCAGTGCTTTCACCGGGACAGGGGGTCCGCGCGGGGAGACCCAGTACTTC. The chain recombines TRBV20-1 with TRBJ2-5; the match to TRBD1 covers 11 bases. The V segment lost 5 bases and the J segment 5 bases; nucleotides outside the gene matches: 16. Germline V CDR1 and CDR2: DFQATT, SNEGSKA (reference sequence). The length of the CDR3 is 17 residues.

This clonotype was detected a few times. V is TRBV24-1 and J is TRBJ1-2; 10 positions agree with TRBD1. The CDR3 has 14 residues. The junction had 4 bases not matched to a gene; V was cut back by 7 bases and J by 3 bases. Germline loops: CDR1 KGHDR, CDR2 SFDVKD. CDR3 DNA: TGTGCCACCAGCGACAGGGGGCAGGACTATGGCTACACCTTC. It codes for CATSDRGQDYGYTF.

This chain joins TRBV7-8 and TRBJ1-1; D gene ambiguous. The V and J ends lost 5 bases and 1 base respectively, with 17 bases between them. In germline, CDR1 is SGHVS, CDR2 FQNEAQ. This CDR3 has 16 residues. CDR3 region: CASSRSSGQTNTEAFF. The CDR3 nucleotides are TGTGCCAGCAGCCGGTCGTCCGGTCAAACGAACACTGAAGCTTTCTTT.

This chain's CDR3 is CAISMVTGDYGYTF. The CDR3 nucleotides read TGTGCCATCAGTATGGTTACAGGGGACTATGGCTACACCTTC. The genes are TRBV10-3 and TRBJ1-2, with 7 bases fitting TRBD1. Per germline, CDR1 ENHRY and CDR2 SYGVKD. The J segment lost 3 bases and the V segment lost 5 bases, leaving 6 bases of the junction unmatched. The CDR3 has 14 amino acids.

The chain has TRBV2 and TRBJ2-1; TRBD2 aligns across 9 bases. This CDR3 has 17 amino acids. CDR1 is SNHLY and CDR2 is FYNNEI in the germline V gene. V lost 7 bases, J lost 0 bases, and 10 bases stayed unmatched. CDR3 in DNA: TGTGCCAGCAAAATGCTAGCGGGACCTAGCTCCTACAATGAGCAGTTCTTC. Its translation: CASKMLAGPSSYNEQFF.

This clonotype occurred once. The chain joins TRBV11-3 to TRBJ2-5; no clear D. The CDR3 runs to 15 residues. Trimming took off 3 bases at V and 0 bases at J, with 11 bases between the two ends. CDR1 is SGHNT and CDR2 is YENEEA in the germline V gene. Here the CDR3 DNA reads TGTGCCAGCAGCTTCCGGACGGTGTACCAAGAGACCCAGTACTTC. Encoded protein: CASSFRTVYQETQYF.

The sample holds one count of this clonotype. The DNA of the CDR3 is TGTGCCAGTAGTGCTCGGACAGGGGTCGGGGAGCTGTTTTTT. It encodes CASSARTGVGELFF. This chain connects TRBV19 to TRBJ2-2; TRBD1 matches 9 bases. The ends lost 5 bases at V and 7 bases at J; junction bases unmatched: 5. There are 14 residues in the CDR3. Germline V gene data show CDR1 as LNHDA and CDR2 as SQIVND (reference sequence).

The chain uses TRBV6-5 and TRBJ1-1, with TRBD1 as a possible D gene (6 bases). The CDR3 spans 15 residues. Trimming cost V 2 bases and J 4 bases, with 14 bases left between them. Germline V gives CDR1 MNHEY, CDR2 SVGAGI. The CDR3 here is CASSYPGQLSTEAFF. In DNA form, the CDR3 reads TGTGCCAGCAGTTACCCTGGACAGTTGAGCACTGAAGCTTTCTTT.

A single count supports this clonotype. The chain links TRBV12-3 or TRBV12-4 to TRBJ2-5; 8 bases align to TRBD2. CDR3 length equals 14 residues. Trimming at V came to 6 bases and at J to 2 bases, leaving 5 bases not matched to a gene. DNA of the CDR3: TGTGCCAGCAGCAGTAGCGGGAATCAAGAGACCCAGTACTTC. Its translation is CASSSSGNQETQYF.

The genes are TRBV7-6 and TRBJ2-1, with a weak D call TRBD2 (6 bases). Germline V lookup: CDR1 SGHVS, CDR2 FNYEAQ. This CDR3 spans 14 amino acids. The V end lost 5 bases, the J end lost 2 bases, and 10 bases lay between the germline ends. In DNA form, the CDR3 reads TGTGCCAGCAGCACCAGCGGGCCCTACAATGAGCAGTTCTTC. Residues: CASSTSGPYNEQFF.

This clonotype was observed once. This chain connects TRBV7-3 to TRBJ2-1, with a weak D call TRBD2 (5 bases). The CDR3 length is 13 residues. The V gene lost 4 bases and the J gene lost 6 bases, with 10 bases spanning the gap. Germline CDR1 reads SGHTA; CDR2 reads FQGTGA. The CDR3 is CASSSWTGNEQFF. The CDR3 bases are TGTGCCAGCAGCTCCTGGACTGGCAATGAGCAGTTCTTC.

The CDR3 DNA is TGTGCCAGCAGTCCCGACGGATTAGTACCCCTCCACTTT. This gives the protein CASSPDGLVPLHF. This chain uses TRBV6-2 or TRBV6-3 with TRBJ1-6, with D unclear. V lost 5 bases, J lost 12 bases, and 14 bases lay in between. Germline V gene sequence: CDR1 MNHEY, CDR2 SVGEGT. This CDR3 comprises 13 residues.